A single sample is the source of the 4 T cell receptor beta chains below, sequenced in a study of T cell repertoires in cytomegalovirus infection. The antigens these receptors bind are not known. TCRdb re-called the reads with MiXCR, one entry per CDR3 protein. Among tens of thousands of distinct CDR3 sequences listed, 20% to 25% were seen once. This sample comprised CD8+ T cells from cultured PBMCs, obtained from culture after CMV antigen stimulation. The source of these receptors is a human donor in good health (CMV status not recorded). Some clones in this sample may be carry-over from other donors' samples.

V and J are TRBV6-2 or TRBV6-3 and TRBJ1-5; TRBD1 is a possible D gene (5 bases). This CDR3 is 13 amino acids long. V was pared by 7 bases and J by 16 bases, with 23 bases between. CDR1 MNHEY and CDR2 SVGEGT come from the germline V gene. The CDR3 loop is CASISSGGKTSHF. CDR3 nucleotides: TGTGCCAGCATCTCAAGCGGGGGAAAAACATCTCATTTT.

The V call is TRBV19, the J call TRBJ1-4, with D possibly TRBD1 on 5 matching bases. Germline V lookup: CDR1 LNHDA, CDR2 SQIVND (reference sequence). Trimming took 2 bases from V and 7 from J, leaving 14 bases between them. The length of the CDR3 is 15 residues. The CDR3 DNA sequence: TGTGCCAGTAGTATATCTTTCCAGGGAGGTGAAAAACTGTTTTTT. Translating gives CASSISFQGGEKLFF.

In this sample, this clonotype turned up a few times. This chain links TRBV6-4 with TRBJ2-3, with TRBD2 matching 9 bases. There are 15 residues in the CDR3. V lost 5 bases, J lost 2 bases, and 5 bases stayed unmatched. The V gene's germline CDR1 is MRHNA and CDR2 SNTAGT. CDR3 nucleotide sequence: TGTGCCAGCAGTATAGCGGGGGCCACCACAGATACGCAGTATTTT. It codes for CASSIAGATTDTQYF.

This clonotype was seen a handful of times. The V gene is TRBV7-2, the J gene TRBJ1-2; 10 positions agree with TRBD1. Trimming took 0 bases from V and 7 from J; bases not matched to a gene: 5. Germline CDR1 is SGHTA and CDR2 is FQGNSA. The CDR3 consists of 15 residues. The CDR3 DNA reads TGTGCCAGCAGCTTAGCCCTAAGGACAGGGGGTGGCTACACCTTC. Amino acid sequence: CASSLALRTGGGYTF. Based on the CDR3 plus reference TRBV7-2 and TRBJ1-2, the full variable domain is GAGVSQSPSNKVTEKGKDVELRCDPISGHTALYWYRQSLGQGLEFLIYFQGNSAPDKSGLPSDRFSAERTGGSVSTLTIQRTQQEDSAVYLCASSLALRTGGGYTFGSGTRLTVV.